Below are 18 T cell receptor beta chains sequenced from a single sample in a study of radiation and T cells in renal cell carcinoma. The time point: baseline pretreatment blood. Treatment denoted: 15 Gy SBRT to primary tumor, nephrectomy 4 weeks later. Assay: immunoSEQ multiplex PCR; the TCRdb copy retains only in-frame clones and omits some. This sample carries 85,000 to 100,000 clones, 65% to 90% of them seen once, and the ten largest clones take approximately 7.9%. The sequences come from blood, collected from a patient whose treatment included radiotherapy and nephrectomy. All receptors come from a man aged 50 to 60 with renal cell carcinoma.

The J gene is TRBJ1-3, the V gene TRBV6-1, with TRBD1 identical over 8 bases. This CDR3 has 14 amino acids. The J segment lost 1 base and the V segment lost 6 bases, leaving 2 bases of the junction unmatched. Germline lookup yields CDR1 MNHNS and CDR2 SASEGT. The chain's CDR3 is CASRQGASGNTIYF. Written as DNA, the CDR3 is TGTGCCAGCAGGCAGGGGGCGTCTGGAAACACCATATATTTT.

The chain couples TRBV6-6 to TRBJ1-1; D gene ambiguous. Trimming took 2 bases from V and 1 from J, leaving 11 bases between them. CDR3 size: 15 residues. Germline CDR1 MNHNY, CDR2 SVGAGI (reference sequence). CDR3 region: CASSYDSGKNTEAFF. CDR3 in DNA: TGTGCCAGCAGTTACGATTCCGGGAAGAACACTGAAGCTTTCTTT.

V and J are TRBV7-9 and TRBJ1-4; D is perhaps TRBD1 (5 bases). Trimming took 5 bases from V and 6 from J, leaving 16 bases between them. CDR3 size: 15 residues. CDR1 is SEHNR, CDR2 FQNEAQ, per germline (reference sequence). CDR3 region: CASSRGRGPDEKLFF. For the CDR3, the DNA is TGTGCCAGCAGCCGTGGAAGGGGCCCAGATGAAAAACTGTTTTTT.

CDR3 amino acids: CASSSPGTGGRQPQHF. In nucleotides, the CDR3 is TGCGCCAGCAGCTCGCCAGGGACAGGGGGCCGCCAGCCCCAGCATTTT. V gene TRBV5-1 combines with J gene TRBJ1-5; 12 positions match TRBD1. J was trimmed by 7 bases and V by 3 bases; bases with no gene match: 8. The CDR3 is made up of 16 amino acids. Germline V gene data show CDR1 as SGHRS and CDR2 as YFSETQ. Variable domain in full (rest from reference TRBV5-1 and TRBJ1-5): KAGVTQTPRYLIKTRGQQVTLSCSPISGHRSVSWYQQTPGQGLQFLFEYFSETQRNKGNFPGRFSGRQFSNSRSEMNVSTLELGDSALYLCASSSPGTGGRQPQHFGDGTRLSIL.

V gene TRBV7-2 combines with J gene TRBJ2-3; TRBD2 matches 8 bases. This CDR3 spans 17 amino acids. V lost 2 bases and J lost 1; bases outside the gene matches: 8. Germline V gives CDR1 SGHTA, CDR2 FQGNSA. CDR3 in amino acids: CASSLRATSGRTDTQYF. Here the CDR3 DNA reads TGTGCCAGCAGCTTAAGGGCAACTAGCGGCCGCACAGATACGCAGTATTTT.

V is TRBV10-3 and J is TRBJ1-5, with D perhaps matching TRBD1 (6 bases). CDR1 and CDR2 from the germline V gene are ENHRY and SYGVKD. V was shortened by 0 bases and J by 5 bases, with 11 bases between the two germline ends. CDR3 length: 15 residues. The CDR3 bases are TGTGCCATCAGTGAGTCCGGACAGTTCGATCAGCCCCAGCATTTT. Protein sequence: CAISESGQFDQPQHF.

With respect to this clone: In the same sample, other DNA sequences code for this CDR3. The V and J genes are TRBV5-1 and TRBJ2-7; D unclear. This CDR3 has 14 amino acids. V dropped 0 bases and J dropped 2 bases, with 9 bases sitting between them. The V gene's germline CDR1 is SGHRS and CDR2 YFSETQ. This CDR3 is CASSLEVPAYEQYF. In DNA form, the CDR3 reads TGCGCCAGCAGCTTGGAGGTTCCCGCCTACGAGCAGTACTTC.

The rearrangement joins TRBV21-1 to TRBJ1-4. TRBV21-1 is tagged as a pseudogene. The CDR3 contains 11 residues. The chain's CDR3 is CASSVSEKLFF. The CDR3 coding sequence is TGTGCCAGCAGTGTTAGTGAAAAACTGTTTTTT.

CDR3 sequence reads: CAWGGSGEKLFF. The CDR3 DNA reads TGTGCCTGGGGGGGGTCGGGTGAAAAACTGTTTTTT. The J gene is TRBJ1-4, the V gene TRBV30; D might be TRBD1 (5 bases). This CDR3 has 12 amino acids. The V and J ends lost 5 bases and 7 bases respectively, with 11 bases between them. CDR1 and CDR2 from the germline V gene are GTSNPN and SVGIG (reference sequence).

The J gene is TRBJ2-3, the V gene TRBV5-1; 11 bases are a match to TRBD2. In germline, CDR1 is SGHRS, CDR2 YFSETQ. This CDR3 has 15 amino acids. The J segment lost 3 bases and the V segment lost 7 bases, leaving 7 bases of the junction unmatched. The CDR3 coding sequence is TGCGCCAGCCAGACTAGCGGGGTTGTGACAGATACGCAGTATTTT. Protein sequence: CASQTSGVVTDTQYF.

The chain has TRBV19 and TRBJ2-2; either TRBD1 or TRBD2 may fit D (6 bases each). Germline V CDR1 and CDR2: LNHDA, SQIVND (reference sequence). Trimming pared 3 bases from V and 7 bases from J, leaving 15 bases between. The CDR3 is 15 residues long. CDR3 loop: CASSIPGGLGGELFF. The CDR3 nucleotides are TGTGCCAGTAGTATCCCCGGGGGCCTTGGCGGGGAGCTGTTTTTT.

As to this clone: A junction boundary mismatches the germline segment, possibly from a read error. Different DNA sequences within this sample yield the same CDR3. The chain combines TRBV6-5 with TRBJ1-1, with unresolved D. Germline CDR1 reads MNHEY; CDR2 reads SVGAGI. The CDR3 covers 15 residues. CDR3 in amino acids: CASSSQVKRNTEAFF. The CDR3 DNA sequence: TGTGCCAGCAGTTCCCAGGTGAAGCGGAACACTGAGGCTTTCTTT.

On this clone itself: This specimen includes other DNA sequences encoding the same CDR3. The chain is built from TRBV5-1 and TRBJ2-1; a possible D gene is TRBD2 (5 bases). The CDR3 covers 14 residues. Germline assignment: CDR1 SGHRS and CDR2 YFSETQ. V lost 0 bases and J 1 base, leaving 5 bases between the germline ends. CDR3 sequence reads: CASSLGGSYNEQFF. Written as DNA, the CDR3 is TGCGCCAGCAGCTTGGGAGGGTCCTACAATGAGCAGTTCTTC.

The chain is built from TRBV7-6 and TRBJ1-4; TRBD1 matches 8 bases. CDR1 is SGHVS, CDR2 FNYEAQ, per germline. V lost 8 bases and J lost 1; bases outside the gene matches: 6. The CDR3 is made up of 15 amino acids. The CDR3 loop is CASGTGGETNEKLFF. The DNA for the CDR3 is TGTGCCAGCGGAACAGGGGGTGAAACTAATGAAAAACTGTTTTTT.

The J gene is TRBJ1-1, the V gene TRBV9; 7 bases map to TRBD1. The junction had 10 bases not matched to a gene; V was cut back by 4 bases and J by 7 bases. In germline, CDR1 is SGDLS, CDR2 YYNGEE. The CDR3 totals 14 residues. The CDR3: CASSTARTGGEAFF. The CDR3 nucleotides are TGTGCCAGCAGCACGGCTCGGACAGGCGGTGAAGCTTTCTTT.

This sequence joins TRBV4-3 and TRBJ2-1, with 7 bases aligning to TRBD1. The germline CDR1 and CDR2 sequences are LGHNA and YSLEER. J lost 7 bases, V lost 0 bases, and 12 bases had no gene match. This CDR3 region has 17 residues. This CDR3 is CASSQESWRQGSNEQFF. Written as DNA, the CDR3 is TGCGCCAGCAGCCAAGAAAGTTGGCGACAGGGCAGTAATGAGCAGTTCTTC.

This chain joins TRBV5-4 and TRBJ1-1, with 9 bases lining up with TRBD1. Germline V gene lookup returns CDR1 SGHNT and CDR2 YYREEE (reference sequence). After removal of 5 bases from V and 11 bases from J, the junction contained 13 bases not matched to a gene. The CDR3 has 14 amino acids. The CDR3: CASSNRDRAVRAFF. The CDR3 nucleotides read TGTGCCAGCAGTAACCGGGACAGGGCGGTTCGGGCTTTCTTT.

The chain joins TRBV6-1 to TRBJ1-5; possible D gene TRBD1, 5 bases. The CDR3 extends over 15 amino acids. Germline CDR1 and CDR2: MNHNS and SASEGT. With 7 bases removed from V and 0 bases from J, the gap between germline ends came to 13 bases. CDR3 loop: CASTEGVHSNQPQHF. In DNA form, the CDR3 reads TGTGCCAGCACCGAAGGGGTACATAGCAATCAGCCCCAGCATTTT.